This entry concerns a single T cell receptor beta chain. Its specificity is unknown. This entry is derived from a study of shared clonotypes between healthy human individuals. Study-level findings and limits: Rarefaction curves obtained for sorted subsets showed sequencing incomplete despite large depth. Estimated richness was generally greater in naive than memory subsets.

Germline loops: CDR1 SEHNR, CDR2 FQNEAQ (reference sequence). This CDR3 region has 16 residues. Genomic DNA from each subset was divided evenly over several immunoSEQ plates. Some clones are missing from TCRdb's copy, which holds only in-frame ones; the method was immunoSEQ multiplex PCR. The sample carries around 640,000 clones, 95% to 96% recorded once. CD45RO negativity and positive selection for CCR7 defined naive CD8 cells, a population that excluded terminally differentiated effector memory CD45RA+ cells. Donation came from healthy HIV-negative adults that had no recent acute infections or vaccinations.

The source material was naive CD8+ T cells sorted from blood. The chain is built from TRBV7-9 and TRBJ2-5; 8 nucleotides agree with TRBD1. TRBJ2-7 explains the end of the DNA better; the J call may be wrong. This receptor was taken from a woman in her 30s in good health. The CDR3 DNA reads as TGTGCCAGCAGCTTAGGGGCCGGGACAGGACGGCGCGAGCAGTACTTC. This gives the protein CASSLGAGTGRREQYF.